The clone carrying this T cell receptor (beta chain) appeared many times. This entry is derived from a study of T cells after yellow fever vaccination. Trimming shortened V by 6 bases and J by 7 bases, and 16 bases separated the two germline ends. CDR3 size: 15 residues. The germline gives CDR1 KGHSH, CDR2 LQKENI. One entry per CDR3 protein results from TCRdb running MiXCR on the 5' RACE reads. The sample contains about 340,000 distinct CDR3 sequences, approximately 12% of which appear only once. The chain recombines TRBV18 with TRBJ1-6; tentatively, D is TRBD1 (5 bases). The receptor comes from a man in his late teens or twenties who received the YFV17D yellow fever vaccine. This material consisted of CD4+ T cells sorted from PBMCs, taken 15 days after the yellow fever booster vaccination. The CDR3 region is CASSLSVGENSPLHF. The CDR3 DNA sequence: TGTGCCAGCTCTCTAAGCGTGGGGGAAAATTCACCCCTCCACTTT. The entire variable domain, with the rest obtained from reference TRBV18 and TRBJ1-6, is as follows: NAGVMQNPRHLVRRRGQEARLRCSPMKGHSHVYWYRQLPEEGLKFMVYLQKENIIDESGMPKERFSAEFPKEGPSILRIQQVVRGDSAAYFCASSLSVGENSPLHFGNGTRLTVT.